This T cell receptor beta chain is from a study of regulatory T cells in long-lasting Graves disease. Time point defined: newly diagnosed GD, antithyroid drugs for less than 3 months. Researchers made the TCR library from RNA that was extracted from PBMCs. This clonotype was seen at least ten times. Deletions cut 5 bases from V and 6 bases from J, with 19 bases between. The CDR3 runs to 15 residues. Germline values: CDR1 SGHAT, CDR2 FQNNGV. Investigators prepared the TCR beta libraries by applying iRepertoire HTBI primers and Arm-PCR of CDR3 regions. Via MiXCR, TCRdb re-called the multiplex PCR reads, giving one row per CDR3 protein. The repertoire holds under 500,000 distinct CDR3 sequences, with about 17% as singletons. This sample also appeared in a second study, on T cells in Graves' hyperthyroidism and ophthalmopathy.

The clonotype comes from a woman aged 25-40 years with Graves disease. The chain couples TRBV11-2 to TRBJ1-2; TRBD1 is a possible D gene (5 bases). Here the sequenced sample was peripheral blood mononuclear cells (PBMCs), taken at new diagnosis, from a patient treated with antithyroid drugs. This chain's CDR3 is CASSVSGTGVNGYTF. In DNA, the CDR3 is TGTGCCAGCAGCGTCTCAGGGACTGGGGTGAATGGCTACACCTTC.